A selection of T cell receptor beta chains follows, all from one sample in a study of blood T cells in healthy people across ages. TCRdb reprocessed the 5' RACE reads with MiXCR, giving one entry per CDR3 protein. The data hold fewer than 1,000,000 distinct CDR3 sequences, with roughly 44% observed a single time. Material: blood. The receptors come from a man between 60 and 75 years old in good health. CDR3s include the opening cysteine and the closing phenylalanine or tryptophan. The order of the fields is D gene, V gene, clone size, J gene, CDR3 DNA, CDR3 protein. D genes are given only for firm matches. Where a row states a size, it is once, few, many or the class of an expanded clone; other rows omit it.

>-|TRBV12-3/TRBV12-4|few|TRBJ2-5
TGTGCCAGCAGTTTAGGGGTTAGCTCTGAGACCCAGTACTTC
CASSLGVSSETQYF
>TRBD1|TRBV6-6|-|TRBJ2-3
TGTGCCAGCTTAAAAGACAGGGCCACAGATACGCAGTATTTT
CASLKDRATDTQYF
>-|TRBV5-6|few|TRBJ2-4
TGTGCCAGCAGCTTACAGGAGACCTCATTCGTTCGGTACTTC
CASSLQETSFVRYF
>TRBD1|TRBV6-1|-|TRBJ1-2
TGTGCCAGCAGTGAGGGGACAGGGCGGAACTATGGCTACACCTTC
CASSEGTGRNYGYTF
>TRBD2|TRBV7-2|-|TRBJ2-1
TGTGCCAGCAGCTTATCAATGTCAGGCCTAGCGGACTACAATGAGCAGTTCTTC
CASSLSMSGLADYNEQFF
>-|TRBV12-3/TRBV12-4|few|TRBJ2-7
TGTGCCAGCAGTCCAACAGGGTGCGAGCAGTACTTC
CASSPTGCEQYF
>-|TRBV11-2|-|TRBJ2-5
TGTGCCAGCAGCCGAGGGAGTGTAGCGTCCCAAGAGACCCAGTACTTC
CASSRGSVASQETQYF
>TRBD2|TRBV27|-|TRBJ2-1
TGTGCCAGCAGTATCAGAGCGGGGGGTATTGAGCAGTTCTTC
CASSIRAGGIEQFF
>TRBD1|TRBV6-1|few|TRBJ2-1
TGTGCCAGCACCCAGCGGGGGTTGGGGACAGGGGGGCTGATAGGGCAGTTCTTC
CASTQRGLGTGGLIGQFF
>TRBD2|TRBV20-1|many|TRBJ2-1
TGCAGTGCTAGAGATCTAAATCGGCTAGCGGATGAGCAGTTCTTC
CSARDLNRLADEQFF
>-|TRBV9|-|TRBJ2-5
TGTGCCAGCAGCGTAGCTCCGACGAGGTCACAAGAGACCCAGTACTTC
CASSVAPTRSQETQYF
>-|TRBV4-1|-|TRBJ2-3
TGCGCCAGCAGCCAAGACTTAGCGCTACAGGGACCTCGCACAGATACGCAGTATTTT
CASSQDLALQGPRTDTQYF
>TRBD2|TRBV4-1|few|TRBJ2-7
TGCGCCAGCAGCCGCCAGACTAGCGGAAGCTCCTACGAGCAGTACTTC
CASSRQTSGSSYEQYF
>-|TRBV6-2/TRBV6-3|-|TRBJ2-5
TGTGCCAGCAGTTTGGCCCGGGACCAACAAGAGACCCAGTACTTC
CASSLARDQQETQYF
>TRBD2|TRBV7-9|few|TRBJ2-7
TGTGCCAGCAGCGCCCGACTCTCCGCTAGCGGGGGAACCTACGAGCAGTACTTC
CASSARLSASGGTYEQYF
>-|TRBV13|few|TRBJ2-7
TGTGCCAGCAGCTTAAATCGTGGGACGGTCTCCTACGAGCAGTACTTC
CASSLNRGTVSYEQYF
>TRBD1|TRBV18|-|TRBJ1-4
TGTGCCAGCTCACAGAACAGGGGAACAACTAATGAAAAACTGTTTTTT
CASSQNRGTTNEKLFF
>-|TRBV6-6|many|TRBJ2-2
TGTGCCAGCAGTCCCTCCCGGGGCGGCGGGGAGCTGTTTTTT
CASSPSRGGGELFF
>-|TRBV4-1|few|TRBJ2-2
TGCGCCAGCAGCCAAGTCTTTTTCTCCGGGGAGCTGTTTTTT
CASSQVFFSGELFF
>TRBD1|TRBV12-3/TRBV12-4|-|TRBJ1-2
TGTGCCAGCAACCGAGGACAGGGGGTAACTTATGGCTACACCTTC
CASNRGQGVTYGYTF
>-|TRBV12-3/TRBV12-4|once|TRBJ1-5
TGTGCCAGCAGTTTAGCCCCCAGGTCAGGGCGGGATCAGCCCCAGCATTTT
CASSLAPRSGRDQPQHF
>TRBD1|TRBV7-6|once|TRBJ2-2
TGTGCCAGCAGCCCACAGGGGGTATTGAACACCGGGGAGCTGTTTTTT
CASSPQGVLNTGELFF
>TRBD1|TRBV12-3/TRBV12-4|-|TRBJ1-3
TGTGCCAGCAGTCTATCCCTGACAGGGATGGGCTCTGGAAACACCATATATTTT
CASSLSLTGMGSGNTIYF
>-|TRBV27|once|TRBJ1-5
TGTGCCAGCAGTTTAATGGGGGCCGGTCAGCCCCAGCATTTT
CASSLMGAGQPQHF
>-|TRBV20-1|few|TRBJ1-4
TGCAGTGCTCAGACAGCAACTAATGAAAAACTGTTTTTT
CSAQTATNEKLFF
>-|TRBV4-3|once|TRBJ2-5
TGCGCCGGCAGCCAAGAACGCTCCCGAAACCCAAAAGAGACCCAGTACTTT
CAGSQERSRNPKETQYF
>-|TRBV6-2/TRBV6-3|few|TRBJ2-7
TGTGCCAGCAGCCACAGGGTCCACGAGCAGTACTTC
CASSHRVHEQYF
>TRBD2|TRBV12-3/TRBV12-4|-|TRBJ2-1
TGTGCCAGCAGTTGGGAGGGTTCAGGACGGAGAGAGACCCAGTTCTTC
CASSWEGSGRRETQFF
>-|TRBV29-1|few|TRBJ2-4
TGCAGCGTTGAAGATCCGCAAGCCGGGGAGCAGTACTTC
CSVEDPQAGEQYF
>TRBD2|TRBV11-2|once|TRBJ2-3
TGTACCAGCAGCTCAGGTCGTAAGCGGGGAGTGCGCACAGATACGCAGTATTTT
CTSSSGRKRGVRTDTQYF
>TRBD1|TRBV12-3/TRBV12-4|-|TRBJ1-4
TGTGCCAGCAGTCCCGGGACAGGGGTTGGAAAACTGTTTTTT
CASSPGTGVGKLFF
>-|TRBV7-2|-|TRBJ2-3
TGTGCCAGCAGCTTAGGGACTATGCTCAGCACAGATACGCAGTATTTT
CASSLGTMLSTDTQYF
>-|TRBV6-5|-|TRBJ1-5
TGTGCCAGCAGCCAAGGACAGTATTTCGATCAGCCCCAGCATTTT
CASSQGQYFDQPQHF
>-|TRBV28|-|TRBJ2-5
TGTGCCAGCAGTTTCTACACCCAAGAGACCCAGTACTTC
CASSFYTQETQYF
>TRBD2|TRBV29-1|-|TRBJ2-1
TGCAGCGCTTTAGGAAGGGCGGGGGAGGACGAGCAGTTCTTC
CSALGRAGEDEQFF
>-|TRBV7-9|few|TRBJ1-5
TGTGCCAGCAGCTTAATCTCCGGGATAGACCAGCATTTT
CASSLISGIDQHF
>-|TRBV29-1|-|TRBJ1-1
TGCAGCGTCCAAATCGGGGGGGCGGATGAAGCTTTCTTT
CSVQIGGADEAFF
>-|TRBV4-1|few|TRBJ2-6
TGCGCCAGCAGCCAAGAACCTGGCCTCTCTGGGGCCAACGTCCTGACTTTC
CASSQEPGLSGANVLTF
>TRBD1|TRBV27|-|TRBJ1-2
TGTGCCAGCAGCCGACGAGGACAGGGGGCGGATGGCTACACCTTC
CASSRRGQGADGYTF
>-|TRBV7-2|few|TRBJ2-1
TGTGCCAGCAGCAAGGTGGCGGGGGCATTCAATGAGCAGTTCTTC
CASSKVAGAFNEQFF
>-|TRBV27|-|TRBJ1-2
TGTGCCAGCAGTTTATCTTCGACGGCTAACTATGGCTACACCTTC
CASSLSSTANYGYTF
>-|TRBV4-3|-|TRBJ2-5
TGCGCCAGCAGCCAAGAGACCCGATCTTGGGGAGGAGAGACCCAGTACTTC
CASSQETRSWGGETQYF
>-|TRBV12-3/TRBV12-4|few|TRBJ1-1
TGTGCCAGCGCTGGGGGGACTGAAGCTTTCTTT
CASAGGTEAFF
>-|TRBV6-5|-|TRBJ2-3
TGTGCCAGCAGTGACCAGAAGGGTACGCAGTATTTT
CASSDQKGTQYF
>-|TRBV20-1|few|TRBJ2-7
TGCAGTGCTAGGGCACCCAACTTAGCGAACTACGAGCAGTACTTC
CSARAPNLANYEQYF
>-|TRBV5-1|-|TRBJ2-1
TGCGCCAGCAGCTTAAGGACGGTCTACAATGAGCAGTTCTTC
CASSLRTVYNEQFF
>-|TRBV6-5|few|TRBJ2-1
TGTGCCATCTCTCAGGGGCATGAGCAGTTCTTC
CAISQGHEQFF
>TRBD1|TRBV6-2/TRBV6-3|few|TRBJ2-7
TGTGCCAGCAGCCCCGGGACAGAAGCATACGAGCAGTATTTC
CASSPGTEAYEQYF